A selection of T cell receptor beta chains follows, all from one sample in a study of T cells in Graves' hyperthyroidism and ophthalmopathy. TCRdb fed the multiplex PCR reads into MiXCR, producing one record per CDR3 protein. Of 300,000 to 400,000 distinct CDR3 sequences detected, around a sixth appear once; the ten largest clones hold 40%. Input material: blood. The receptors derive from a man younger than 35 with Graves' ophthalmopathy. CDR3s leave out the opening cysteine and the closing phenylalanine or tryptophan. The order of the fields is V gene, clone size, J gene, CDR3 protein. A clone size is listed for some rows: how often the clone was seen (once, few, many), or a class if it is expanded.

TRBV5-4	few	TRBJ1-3	ASSSPSTSGNTIY
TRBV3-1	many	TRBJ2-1	ASSLRQGQNEQF
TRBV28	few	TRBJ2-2	ASIRQAYAGELF
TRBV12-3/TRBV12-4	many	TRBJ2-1	ASSLYEQF
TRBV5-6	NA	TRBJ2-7	ASSLDPGQAPYEQY
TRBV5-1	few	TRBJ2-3	ASSFEGGDTQY
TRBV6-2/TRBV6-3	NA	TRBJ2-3	ASSGQAGDTQY
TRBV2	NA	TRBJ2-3	ASKWDLGADTQY
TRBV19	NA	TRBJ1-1	ASSRRPLNTEAF
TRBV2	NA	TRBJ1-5	ASSEGQAYNQPQH
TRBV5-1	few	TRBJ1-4	ASSPDPGTSINEKLF
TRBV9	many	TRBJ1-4	ASSGRQGRSEKLF
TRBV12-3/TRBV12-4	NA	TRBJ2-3	ASSVLAGPRTDTQY
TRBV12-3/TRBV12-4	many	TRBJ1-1	ASSPRQQNTEAF
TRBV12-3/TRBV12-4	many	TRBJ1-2	ASSFENANYGYT
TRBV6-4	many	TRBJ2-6	ASSERGPSGANVLT
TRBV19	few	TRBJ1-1	ASSASEEGVAF
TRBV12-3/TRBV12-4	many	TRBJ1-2	ASSMNLGGYT
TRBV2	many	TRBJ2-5	ASRNTKGLETQY
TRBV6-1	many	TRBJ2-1	ASSYSGASYNEQF
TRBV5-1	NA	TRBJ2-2	ASSLGTGEPF
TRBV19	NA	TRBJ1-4	ASSIKDGGPGEKLF
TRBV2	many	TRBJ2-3	ASSESTVTTDTQY
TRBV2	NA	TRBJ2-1	ASSRPGTGGYNEQF
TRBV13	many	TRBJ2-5	ASSSSGSVPQY
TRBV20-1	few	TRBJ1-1	SARTNSNTEAF
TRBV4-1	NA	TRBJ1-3	ASSSLTARRDTIY
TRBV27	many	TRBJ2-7	ASSPHRGRDEQY
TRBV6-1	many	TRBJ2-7	ASEGQGAYEQY
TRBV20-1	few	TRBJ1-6	SARDLGTGTGLYASPLH
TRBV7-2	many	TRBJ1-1	ASSFRTGGNTEAF
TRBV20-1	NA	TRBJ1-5	SAPGTLALFSNQPQH
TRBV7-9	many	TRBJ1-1	ASSSGQDMNTEAF
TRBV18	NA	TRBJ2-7	ASSPTGRHEQY
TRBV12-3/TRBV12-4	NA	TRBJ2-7	ATVRTSVYEQY
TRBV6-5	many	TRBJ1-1	ASSYSMGLGGTEAF
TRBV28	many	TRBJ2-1	ASSFGKYNEQF
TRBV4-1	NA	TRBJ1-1	ASSRDGYTEAF
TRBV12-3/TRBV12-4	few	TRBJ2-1	ASSLESGHIPHEQF
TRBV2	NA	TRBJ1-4	ASSAHRDRGRGKLF
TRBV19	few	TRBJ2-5	ASSINGQQETQY
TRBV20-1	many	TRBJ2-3	SAPGQGSADTQY
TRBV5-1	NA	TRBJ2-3	ASSRDQGADTQY
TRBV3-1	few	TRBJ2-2	ASSQDSGELF
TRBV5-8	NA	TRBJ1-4	ASSPGQGRAEKLF
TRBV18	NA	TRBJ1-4	ASSRAPNKPNEKLF
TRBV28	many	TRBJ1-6	ASSGGTTNSPLH
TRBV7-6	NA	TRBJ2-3	ASSLEAGGLDTQY
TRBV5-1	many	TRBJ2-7	ASSFVHGVYEQY
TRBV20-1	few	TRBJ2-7	SAASTGPQADEQY